This T cell receptor (beta chain) is from a study of early T cells in non-severe SARS-CoV-2 infection. Study-wide background: With bulk RNA from unsorted whole blood as input, sequencing yielded unpaired chains. Study results and caveats: The VDJdb matching leaned toward anti-spike CD8 responses and overlooked private and CD4 specificities.

The library protocol tagged individual cDNA molecules with unique molecular identifiers. TCRdb processed the 5' RACE reads anew with MiXCR; each CDR3 protein has one entry. Here the sample spans fewer than 130,000 distinct CDR3 sequences, 10% to 15% being singletons. This clonotype showed up just once. Antigen specificity is unknown. J was trimmed by 7 bases and V by 4 bases; bases with no gene match: 12. The length of the CDR3 is 14 residues. Germline assignment: CDR1 GTSNPN and CDR2 SVGIG (reference sequence). This sample comprised whole blood, obtained at baseline. This clonotype originated in an adult who was a healthcare worker with PCR-confirmed SARS-CoV-2 infection or an uninfected control (not recorded which). The rearrangement uses TRBV30 and TRBJ2-7; TRBD2 matches 8 bases. The CDR3 DNA is TGTGCCTGGACGATCGATAACGCGGGAGGTGAGCAGTACTTC. This encodes CAWTIDNAGGEQYF.